This T cell receptor (beta chain) was captured in a study of cytomegalovirus exposure and HLA in healthy donors. About the research overall: Membership in the Caucasian-associated ancestry cluster was found for 75% to 85% of roughly 360 genotyped donors. Study-wide points: Excluded: some indistinguishable V segments such as TRBV6-2 and TRBV6-3. Most of the TCR beta V segments (in an earlier analysis) were productive either about 90% or about 30% of the time. In vitro confirmation showed three CMV-associated chains to be CMV antigen specific.

For this clone: The antigen is unknown. Other DNA sequences from this sample encode an identical CDR3 as well.

CDR3 length: 12 amino acids. Germline CDR1 MNHNS, CDR2 SASEGT. V was shortened by 6 bases and J by 1 base, with 7 bases between the two germline ends. 13 Jbeta primers and 60 Vbeta primers were used for the PCR. Method: immunoSEQ multiplex PCR; TCRdb's copy keeps in-frame clones and lacks some. The table has approximately 200,000 clones, 70% to 80% seen once. The chain combines TRBV6-1 with TRBJ2-7, with no clear D. This TCR came from a girl between 10 and 17 years old in good health and CMV-seropositive. Sequencing used PBMCs. The CDR3, as DNA: TGTGCCAGCAGGACGGGTTCCTACGAGCAGTACTTC. This codes for CASRTGSYEQYF.